Following are 17 T cell receptor beta chains from one sample sequenced in a study of cytomegalovirus exposure and HLA in healthy donors. Vbeta (60) and Jbeta (13) primers were used in the PCR. Using immunoSEQ multiplex PCR, the repertoire was profiled, and TCRdb retains in-frame clones only, with some absent. The data hold 150,000 to 200,000 clones, with 75% to 90% observed a single time. The sequenced sample was PBMCs. Receptor source: a young man in good health and CMV-seropositive.

The chain employs TRBV19 and TRBJ2-7; TRBD1 matches at 8 bases. Germline trimming cut 6 bases from V and 7 bases from J; bases unmatched to any gene: 5. The V gene's germline CDR1 is LNHDA and CDR2 SQIVND (reference sequence). The CDR3 totals 12 residues. CDR3 protein: CASSDRGREQYF. The CDR3 nucleotides read TGTGCCAGTAGCGACAGGGGCAGAGAGCAGTACTTC.

With respect to this clone: One end of the junction varies from germline; a read error may be responsible. This chain uses TRBV7-9 with TRBJ1-5, with TRBD1 identical over 8 bases. Germline CDR1 and CDR2: SEHNR and FQNEAQ (reference sequence). This CDR3 has 17 residues. CDR3 sequence reads: CSSSLVGGQGNNQPQHF. The CDR3 DNA reads TGTTCCAGCAGCTTAGTGGGTGGACAGGGAAACAATCAGCCCCAGCATTTT.

The V gene is TRBV2, the J gene TRBJ2-5; D may be TRBD2 (6 bases). The CDR3 is made up of 14 amino acids. Deletions cut 2 bases from V and 7 bases from J, with 14 bases between. Germline values: CDR1 SNHLY, CDR2 FYNNEI. This CDR3 is CASSEIGAGRTQYF. The CDR3 bases are TGTGCCAGCAGTGAAATCGGGGCGGGGCGGACCCAGTACTTC.

The V gene is TRBV27, the J gene TRBJ1-6; 9 bases fit TRBD1. V gave up 2 bases and J gave up 3 bases; unmatched junction bases: 8. CDR1 and CDR2 from the germline V gene are MNHEY and SMNVEV (reference sequence). The CDR3 is 18 residues long. The CDR3 DNA is TGTGCCAGCAGTTTAGGACAGGGGCGAGTTGGCTATAATTCACCCCTCCACTTT. Its translation: CASSLGQGRVGYNSPLHF.

To note about this clone: Additional DNA sequences in this sample encode the identical CDR3. This sequence joins TRBV28 and TRBJ1-5; tentatively, D is TRBD1 (5 bases). CDR1 MDHEN and CDR2 SYDVKM come from the germline V gene. V was pared by 4 bases and J by 6 bases, with 13 bases between. The CDR3 is made up of 14 amino acids. The CDR3 bases are TGTGCCAGCAGTTCGGGCAGGGTCAGTCAGCCCCAGCATTTT. Its translation: CASSSGRVSQPQHF.

J is TRBJ1-2 and V is TRBV30; D might be TRBD1 (5 bases). This CDR3 has 16 residues. With 2 bases removed from V and 4 bases from J, the gap between germline ends came to 20 bases. Germline V gene lookup returns CDR1 GTSNPN and CDR2 SVGIG (reference sequence). For the CDR3, the DNA is TGTGCCTGGAGTACCCCCCCCCTCAGGGAAGCCTATGGCTACACCTTC. Translation gives CAWSTPPLREAYGYTF.

The chain links TRBV27 to TRBJ2-5; 10 nucleotides align to TRBD2. This CDR3 spans 14 amino acids. Trimming at V came to 8 bases and at J to 5 bases, leaving 8 bases not matched to a gene. Germline loops: CDR1 MNHEY, CDR2 SMNVEV (reference sequence). CDR3 nucleotides: TGTGCCAGCGCACCTAGCGGGAGTTGGGAGACCCAGTACTTC. This translates into CASAPSGSWETQYF.

This rearrangement joins TRBV6-6 to TRBJ1-2; maybe TRBD1 (5 bases). This CDR3 is 12 amino acids long. Per the germline V gene, CDR1 is MNHNY and CDR2 is SVGAGI (reference sequence). Trimming took 9 bases from V and 5 from J, leaving 13 bases between them. The chain's CDR3 is CASCRVGYGYTF. The DNA for the CDR3 is TGTGCCAGTTGCAGGGTGGGGTATGGCTACACCTTC.

In this sample, this clone turned up a few times. An end of the junction differs from the germline gene, which may be a read error. The chain couples TRBV5-4 to TRBJ2-7, with D perhaps matching TRBD1 (5 bases). The CDR3 spans 14 residues. Germline CDR1 is SGHNT and CDR2 is YYREEE (reference sequence). The CDR3 DNA follows: TGCGCCAGCAGCCCTACCCAGGGATCCTACGAGCAGTACTTC. The encoded protein is CASSPTQGSYEQYF.

This clone has only a few counts. The V call is TRBV5-1, the J call TRBJ2-7, with D possibly being TRBD2 (5 bases). The V end lost 1 base, the J end lost 1 base, and 12 bases lay between the germline ends. Germline-derived CDR1 and CDR2 are SGHRS and YFSETQ. This CDR3 comprises 15 residues. The CDR3 loop is CASSLTGPGSYEQYF. As DNA, the CDR3 is TGCGCCAGCAGCTTGACCGGGCCGGGGTCCTACGAGCAGTACTTC.

A word on this clone: The junction departs from germline at one end; a sequencing error may be responsible. Distinct nucleotide sequences in the sample also encode this CDR3. The chain is built from TRBV5-1 and TRBJ2-3; no reliable D call. The CDR3 length is 12 residues. Germline CDR1 and CDR2: SGHRS and YFSETQ. The CDR3 is CASSIDTDTQYF. For the CDR3, the DNA is TGCGCTAGCAGCATAGACACAGATACGCAGTATTTT.

The chain couples TRBV5-4 to TRBJ1-3, with 8 bases identical to TRBD1. J lost 8 bases, V lost 5 bases, and 21 bases had no gene match. Germline V gene lookup returns CDR1 SGHNT and CDR2 YYREEE (reference sequence). The CDR3 is made up of 18 amino acids. The CDR3 loop reads CASSLGPRRQGSRDTIYF. CDR3 coding DNA: TGTGCCAGCAGTCTGGGACCCCGACGACAGGGGTCCAGGGACACCATATATTTT.

This clone occurred once. This chain uses TRBV19 with TRBJ2-7; D is uncertain. V shed 0 bases and J shed 5 bases, with 8 bases lying between them. Germline CDR1 is LNHDA and CDR2 is SQIVND (reference sequence). The CDR3 contains 13 residues. CDR3 sequence: CASSIDRFHEQYF. For the CDR3, the DNA is TGTGCCAGTAGTATAGACAGGTTCCACGAGCAGTACTTC.

The chain employs TRBV30 and TRBJ2-3; 8 bases fit TRBD1. The germline V gene encodes CDR1 GTSNPN and CDR2 SVGIG (reference sequence). The ends lost 3 bases at V and 4 bases at J; junction bases unmatched: 3. This CDR3 is built from 13 residues. Here the CDR3 DNA reads TGTGCCTGGAGGAAACAGGGGGCAGATACGCAGTATTTT. Its translation: CAWRKQGADTQYF. The full variable domain, in which reference TRBV30 and TRBJ2-3 provide the parts outside the CDR3, is SQTIHQWPATLVQPVGSPLSLECTVEGTSNPNLYWYRQAAGRGLQLLFYSVGIGQISSEVPQNLSASRPQDRQFILSSKKLLLSDSGFYLCAWRKQGADTQYFGPGTRLTVL.

The rearrangement links TRBV6-1 to TRBJ1-6; D unclear. Germline loops: CDR1 MNHNS, CDR2 SASEGT. The CDR3 runs 13 residues. Deletions cut 8 bases from V and 7 bases from J, with 12 bases between. The CDR3 loop is CASVHSQNSPLHF. In DNA, the CDR3 is TGTGCCAGCGTCCACAGCCAAAATTCACCCCTCCACTTT.

The rearrangement joins TRBV5-1 to TRBJ1-2; D is uncertain. Germline V gene data show CDR1 as SGHRS and CDR2 as YFSETQ. The CDR3 contains 13 residues. The V gene lost 2 bases and the J gene lost 8 bases, with 13 bases spanning the gap. CDR3 sequence: CASSFSASDGYTF. The CDR3 DNA follows: TGCGCCAGCAGCTTTTCAGCTAGTGACGGCTACACCTTC. The entire variable domain, with the rest obtained from reference TRBV5-1 and TRBJ1-2, is as follows: KAGVTQTPRYLIKTRGQQVTLSCSPISGHRSVSWYQQTPGQGLQFLFEYFSETQRNKGNFPGRFSGRQFSNSRSEMNVSTLELGDSALYLCASSFSASDGYTFGSGTRLTVV.

The V call is TRBV9, the J call TRBJ2-1; 9 nucleotides align to TRBD2. V gave up 3 bases and J gave up 7 bases; unmatched junction bases: 5. Looked up from germline, CDR1 is SGDLS and CDR2 is YYNGEE. The length of the CDR3 is 14 residues. In nucleotides, the CDR3 is TGTGCCAGCAGCGATCCGGGACTAGCTAATGAGCAGTTCTTC. It yields the protein CASSDPGLANEQFF.